The source of this TCR beta chain is a study of blood T cell repertoires in COVID-19. Study background: Sample material is recorded as cDNA or gDNA derived from T cells, B-cell-depleted T cells, or PBMCs.

Per the original data handling: Scientists estimated how many nucleated cells there were by amplifying reference gene primers. Assay used: immunoSEQ multiplex PCR; TCRdb lists only in-frame clones, some missing. V, J and clone size derive from that table, while D and trimming were established from the DNA sequence. The sample lists 100,000 to 150,000 clones, 70% to 90% occurring once. V shed 6 bases and J 3 bases; nucleotides not matched to a gene: 7. CDR1 is MDHEN and CDR2 is SYDVKM in the germline V gene. The CDR3 runs 14 residues. The sequence derives from a woman in her 50s with acute or convalescent COVID-19. This rearrangement joins TRBV28 to TRBJ2-5; 7 positions match TRBD1. Sequences were obtained from peripheral blood. For the CDR3, the DNA is TGTGCCAGCAGCATTCGGGACAGCAAAGAGACCCAGTACTTC. This encodes CASSIRDSKETQYF.